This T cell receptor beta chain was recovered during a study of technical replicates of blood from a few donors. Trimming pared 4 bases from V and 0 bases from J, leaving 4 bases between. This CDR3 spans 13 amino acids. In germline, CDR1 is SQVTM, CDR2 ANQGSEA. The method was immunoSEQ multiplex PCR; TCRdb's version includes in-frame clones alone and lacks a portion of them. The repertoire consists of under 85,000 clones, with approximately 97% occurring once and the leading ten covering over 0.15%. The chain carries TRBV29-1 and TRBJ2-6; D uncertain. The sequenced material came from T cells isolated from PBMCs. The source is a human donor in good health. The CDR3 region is CSVVGSGANVLTF. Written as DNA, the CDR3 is TGCAGCGTTGTCGGCTCTGGGGCCAACGTCCTGACTTTC. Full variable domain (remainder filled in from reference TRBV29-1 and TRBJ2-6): SAVISQKPSRDICQRGTSLTIQCQVDSQVTMMFWYRQQPGQSLTLIATANQGSEATYESGFVIDKFPISRPNLTFSTLTVSNMSPEDSSIYLCSVVGSGANVLTFGAGSRLTVL.